This TCR beta chain was sequenced in a study of memory CD4+ T cells and cytomegalovirus serostatus (dated by TCRdb to between 2018 and 2020). About the full investigation: A total of 35 or so healthy Belgian adults, of whom 9 were CMV seropositive and about 24 were CMV seronegative, were included in the cohort. The study sequenced CD4+ memory TCRbeta repertoires of a Belgian cohort with known cytomegalovirus serostatus to replicate a published TCR-based CMV serostatus classifier. The paper as a whole reports these results and caveats: Results were interpreted as suggesting that the CMV-associated TCR signature is largely present in the CD4+ memory repertoire. Only CD4+CD45RO+ memory cells were sequenced, unlike the original study, which covered naive and memory CD4+ and CD8+ populations. Of under 200 previously reported CMV-associated TCRbeta sequences, around 70 appeared in the CD4+ memory repertoires, each in one to five individuals. CMV serostatus prediction reached a median bootstrapped AUC of about 0.96 with the original framework and 0.91 with a US-trained random forest. The original-framework classifier achieved a median bootstrapped AUC of almost 0.97 with a 95% CI of 0.76-1.00 on the Belgian cohort.

The Quick-DNA Microprep Kit was used to extract genomic DNA from the sorted cells. Amplification of TCRbeta DNA was done with the immunoSEQ hsTCRbeta kit, following the protocol from the manufacturer. TCRbeta libraries were sequenced on an Illumina MiSeq instrument. The paper's data handling went like this. Following removal of out-of-frame sequences, approximately 2.1 million distinct TCRbeta sequences were retained, with an average of around 70,000 per individual. Each individual was scored according to the count of 150 or so previously reported CMV-associated TCRbeta sequences and the total productive distinct TCRbeta count. A beta-binomial model was reimplemented in Python, and scikit-learn random forests with default parameters were trained on data from the US cohort. Classifier performance on the Belgian cohort was summarized as median AUC with percentile confidence intervals calculated over 10,000 bootstrap iterations. Entries here come from immuneACCESS through TCRdb and include only in-frame sequences with V and J called. Some clones fail to appear in such tables; in the studies checked, an unresolved V gene covers under half of the shortfall, and the cause of the remainder is unknown. Clone size and the V and J calls come from that table; the DNA yielded D and trimming. Within this sample are about 60,000 clones, with around three quarters of them counted one time only. The ten largest clones represent approximately 0.54% of the sample.

Sequences MNHNS (CDR1) and SASEGT (CDR2) are obtained from the germline V gene. Counted from cysteine to phenylalanine, this CDR3 has 15 amino acids. CDR3 DNA is the only sequence kept; it has 45 bases, read in frame from the first base. Relative to germline, V is missing 6 bases and J is missing 4 bases, with 8 bases of the junction outside any gene match. This clone was observed once. Its antigen remains unidentified. One base away there is no much larger clone; base qualities are not given. Single viable CD3+CD4+CD8-CD45RO+ cells were sorted as memory CD4+ T cells on a FACSAria II. CMV serostatus was determined with a Roche Elecsys assay detecting serum IgG against CMV pp150, pp28, p38 and p52. Once the samples were thawed, total CD4+ T cells were enriched through positive selection using CD4 magnetic microbeads. The samples came from a different study that was designed specifically to examine the CD4+ T cell memory repertoire. Following standard operating procedures, peripheral blood mononuclear cells were isolated and cryopreserved, while serum was kept at -80 degrees C. CD3-PerCP (BW264/56), CD4-APC (RPA-T4), CD45RO-PE (UCHT1) and CD8-Pacific Orange (3B5) antibodies were used for staining, and non-viable cells were excluded with Sytox blue.

The clonotype originates from an adult in good health and CMV-seronegative. Some clones in this sample may be carry-over from other donors' samples. The sample comprised memory CD4+ T cells from blood. The V and J genes are TRBV6-1 and TRBJ2-5, with 10 bases in between that match TRBD2. The nucleotides read TGTGCCAGCAGCTTAGCGGGAGGAGGAGGAGAGACCCAGTACTTC. The translation is CASSLAGGGGETQYF.